The rows below give T cell receptor beta chains drawn from one sample of a study of cytomegalovirus exposure and HLA in healthy donors. Method: immunoSEQ multiplex PCR; TCRdb's copy keeps in-frame clones and lacks some. The sample lists 200,000 to 250,000 clones; approximately 88% were seen once. Sample: PBMCs. Every receptor here comes from a boy younger than 10 in good health and CMV-seronegative. Both conserved end residues are part of each CDR3. D genes are given only for firm matches. For some rows the clone size is stated as once, few or many, or as a class when expanded; others skip it.

v_gene: TRBV5-1; j_gene: TRBJ2-3; abundance: -; d_gene: -; CDR3aa: CASSLVPAASTDTQYF; CDR3nt: TGCGCCAGCAGCTTGGTGCCAGCGGCTTCCACAGATACGCAGTATTTT
v_gene: TRBV4-2; j_gene: TRBJ2-5; abundance: -; d_gene: -; CDR3aa: CASSQVGGGTRETQYF; CDR3nt: TGTGCCAGCAGCCAAGTGGGAGGTGGAACGCGGGAGACCCAGTACTTC
v_gene: TRBV11-1; j_gene: TRBJ1-4; abundance: -; d_gene: TRBD1; CDR3aa: CASSFGTALNEKLFF; CDR3nt: TGTGCCAGCAGCTTTGGGACAGCCCTTAATGAAAAACTGTTTTTT
v_gene: TRBV25-1; j_gene: TRBJ2-3; abundance: -; d_gene: TRBD2; CDR3aa: CASSDPGLAGRTDTQYF; CDR3nt: TGTGCCAGCAGTGATCCTGGACTAGCGGGCCGCACAGATACGCAGTATTTT
v_gene: TRBV25-1; j_gene: TRBJ2-1; abundance: -; d_gene: -; CDR3aa: CASSDRGLNNEQFF; CDR3nt: TGTGCCAGCAGTGATAGGGGACTCAACAATGAGCAGTTCTTC
v_gene: TRBV18; j_gene: TRBJ2-5; abundance: once; d_gene: -; CDR3aa: CASSPLREETQYF; CDR3nt: TGTGCCAGCTCACCCCTTCGGGAGGAGACCCAGTACTTC
v_gene: TRBV7-9; j_gene: TRBJ2-1; abundance: -; d_gene: TRBD2; CDR3aa: CASSPRTSGSYNEQFF; CDR3nt: TGTGCCAGCAGCCCCCGGACTAGCGGGAGTTACAATGAGCAGTTCTTC
v_gene: TRBV27; j_gene: TRBJ2-7; abundance: -; d_gene: -; CDR3aa: CASSLGGGSSYEQYF; CDR3nt: TGTGCCAGCAGTTTAGGCGGAGGATCTTCCTACGAGCAGTACTTC
v_gene: TRBV28; j_gene: TRBJ1-4; abundance: -; d_gene: -; CDR3aa: CASSTLKLSGKLFF; CDR3nt: TGTGCCAGCAGCACCCTCAAACTGAGCGGAAAACTGTTTTTT
v_gene: TRBV6-1; j_gene: TRBJ2-7; abundance: few; d_gene: -; CDR3aa: CASTPAGPLNYEQYF; CDR3nt: TGTGCCAGCACCCCGGCGGGGCCGCTAAACTACGAGCAGTACTTC
v_gene: TRBV6-5; j_gene: TRBJ1-5; abundance: few; d_gene: -; CDR3aa: CASSYSYRAGRQPQHF; CDR3nt: TGTGCCAGCAGTTACTCGTACAGGGCCGGGCGACAGCCCCAGCATTTT
v_gene: TRBV2; j_gene: TRBJ1-2; abundance: -; d_gene: TRBD1; CDR3aa: CACSLDRLNYGYTF; CDR3nt: TGTGCCTGCTCCTTGGACAGGCTTAACTATGGCTACACCTTC
v_gene: TRBV13; j_gene: TRBJ2-3; abundance: -; d_gene: -; CDR3aa: CASSQQGHTDTQYF; CDR3nt: TGTGCCAGCAGCCAACAGGGTCACACAGATACGCAGTATTTT
v_gene: TRBV6-1; j_gene: TRBJ2-3; abundance: once; d_gene: TRBD1; CDR3aa: CASSEPGTGHDTQYF; CDR3nt: TGTGCCAGCAGTGAGCCCGGGACAGGGCATGATACGCAGTATTTT
v_gene: TRBV5-8; j_gene: TRBJ2-7; abundance: once; d_gene: -; CDR3aa: CASSLPSSYEQYF; CDR3nt: TGTGCCAGCAGCTTGCCATCCTCCTACGAGCAGTACTTC
v_gene: TRBV10-3; j_gene: TRBJ2-2; abundance: -; d_gene: -; CDR3aa: CAISESGGARPGELFF; CDR3nt: TGTGCCATCAGTGAGTCGGGCGGGGCTCGGCCCGGGGAGCTGTTTTTT
v_gene: TRBV7-8; j_gene: TRBJ2-1; abundance: -; d_gene: TRBD1; CDR3aa: CAGSFYRDRVSYNEQFF; CDR3nt: TGTGCCGGCAGCTTTTACCGGGACAGGGTCTCCTACAATGAGCAGTTCTTC
v_gene: TRBV4-1; j_gene: TRBJ2-6; abundance: few; d_gene: -; CDR3aa: CASRFEVSGANVLTF; CDR3nt: TGCGCCAGCAGATTTGAGGTTTCTGGGGCCAACGTCCTGACTTTC
v_gene: TRBV15; j_gene: TRBJ1-1; abundance: -; d_gene: TRBD1; CDR3aa: CATSRDRGMNTEAFF; CDR3nt: TGTGCCACCAGCAGAGACAGGGGGATGAACACTGAAGCTTTCTTT
v_gene: TRBV11-2; j_gene: TRBJ1-1; abundance: -; d_gene: TRBD1; CDR3aa: CASSAGQGRTEAFF; CDR3nt: TGTGCCAGCAGCGCGGGACAGGGCCGTACTGAAGCTTTCTTT
v_gene: TRBV6-1; j_gene: TRBJ2-7; abundance: once; d_gene: TRBD1; CDR3aa: CAGDTGGLPYEQYF; CDR3nt: TGTGCCGGAGATACAGGGGGACTTCCATACGAGCAGTACTTC
v_gene: TRBV2; j_gene: TRBJ2-7; abundance: few; d_gene: TRBD2; CDR3aa: CASRLAGGISYEQYF; CDR3nt: TGTGCCAGCAGGCTAGCGGGGGGCATCTCCTACGAGCAGTACTTC
v_gene: TRBV10-3; j_gene: TRBJ2-7; abundance: -; d_gene: TRBD1; CDR3aa: CAISVTGGSYEQYF; CDR3nt: TGTGCCATCAGTGTGACAGGGGGTTCCTACGAGCAGTACTTC
v_gene: TRBV9; j_gene: TRBJ2-1; abundance: -; d_gene: TRBD2; CDR3aa: CASSVGLAGVNNEQFF; CDR3nt: TGTGCCAGCAGCGTAGGGCTAGCGGGAGTAAACAATGAGCAGTTCTTC
v_gene: TRBV19; j_gene: TRBJ2-5; abundance: -; d_gene: -; CDR3aa: CASSIAVRGHGTQYF; CDR3nt: TGTGCCAGTAGCATAGCGGTCAGGGGTCACGGGACCCAGTACTTC
v_gene: TRBV30; j_gene: TRBJ2-3; abundance: once; d_gene: -; CDR3aa: CAWSSRGDTQYF; CDR3nt: TGTGCCTGGAGTTCTAGGGGAGATACGCAGTATTTT
v_gene: TRBV5-1; j_gene: TRBJ1-2; abundance: -; d_gene: TRBD1; CDR3aa: CASSLMDRRGYTF; CDR3nt: TGCGCCAGCAGCTTGATGGACAGGAGGGGCTACACCTTC
v_gene: TRBV6-5; j_gene: TRBJ1-4; abundance: -; d_gene: TRBD1; CDR3aa: CASSARQGLHEKLFF; CDR3nt: TGTGCCAGCTCGGCGCGACAGGGGTTGCACGAAAAACTGTTTTTT
v_gene: TRBV18; j_gene: TRBJ2-7; abundance: -; d_gene: -; CDR3aa: CASSPGTGTYEQYF; CDR3nt: TGTGCCAGCTCACCTGGTACAGGGACCTACGAGCAGTACTTC
v_gene: TRBV25-1; j_gene: TRBJ2-5; abundance: -; d_gene: TRBD1; CDR3aa: CASSGPPGGQEQYF; CDR3nt: TGTGCCAGCAGTGGGCCCCCAGGGGGTCAGGAGCAGTACTTC
v_gene: TRBV9; j_gene: TRBJ1-1; abundance: -; d_gene: -; CDR3aa: CASSVDWAGGTEAFF; CDR3nt: TGTGCCAGCAGCGTAGATTGGGCCGGAGGCACTGAAGCTTTCTTT
v_gene: TRBV6-5; j_gene: TRBJ1-2; abundance: once; d_gene: -; CDR3aa: CASRSRAGANYGYTF; CDR3nt: TGTGCCAGCAGAAGCCGAGCGGGGGCGAACTATGGCTACACCTTC
v_gene: TRBV19; j_gene: TRBJ1-6; abundance: -; d_gene: -; CDR3aa: CASSIRGRSPNSPLHF; CDR3nt: TGTGCCAGTAGTATACGGGGGAGATCACCAAATTCACCCCTCCACTTT
v_gene: TRBV7-9; j_gene: TRBJ1-1; abundance: once; d_gene: -; CDR3aa: CASSSRTERNTEAFF; CDR3nt: TGTGCCAGCAGCTCGCGGACAGAACGGAACACTGAAGCTTTCTTT
v_gene: TRBV4-1; j_gene: TRBJ2-3; abundance: -; d_gene: TRBD2; CDR3aa: CASSQEASGGADTQYF; CDR3nt: TGCGCCAGCAGCCAAGAGGCTAGCGGGGGGGCAGATACGCAGTATTTT
v_gene: TRBV9; j_gene: TRBJ1-1; abundance: -; d_gene: -; CDR3aa: CASSVSGGNTEAFF; CDR3nt: TGTGCCAGCAGCGTATCGGGGGGGAACACTGAAGCTTTCTTT
v_gene: TRBV9; j_gene: TRBJ1-2; abundance: -; d_gene: TRBD1; CDR3aa: CASSVGGTGERGYTF; CDR3nt: TGTGCCAGCAGCGTAGGAGGGACAGGGGAGCGGGGCTACACCTTC
v_gene: TRBV6-5; j_gene: TRBJ2-2; abundance: -; d_gene: TRBD1; CDR3aa: CASSYAGTGTGELFF; CDR3nt: TGTGCCAGCAGTTACGCCGGGACAGGGACCGGGGAGCTGTTTTTT
v_gene: TRBV5-1; j_gene: TRBJ1-1; abundance: once; d_gene: -; CDR3aa: CASSLAGNTEAFF; CDR3nt: TGCGCCAGCAGCTTGGCCGGGAACACTGAAGCTTTCTTT
v_gene: TRBV19; j_gene: TRBJ2-7; abundance: -; d_gene: TRBD1; CDR3aa: CASSQSKGQGSYEQYF; CDR3nt: TGTGCCAGTAGTCAGTCAAAAGGACAGGGCTCATACGAGCAGTACTTC
v_gene: TRBV7-9; j_gene: TRBJ2-7; abundance: -; d_gene: TRBD1; CDR3aa: CASSTNRDSQSYEQYF; CDR3nt: TGTGCCAGCAGCACCAACCGGGACAGTCAATCCTACGAGCAGTACTTC
v_gene: TRBV15; j_gene: TRBJ2-2; abundance: -; d_gene: -; CDR3aa: CATGSTNTGELFF; CDR3nt: TGTGCCACGGGCTCAACGAACACCGGGGAGCTGTTTTTT
v_gene: TRBV5-4; j_gene: TRBJ2-7; abundance: -; d_gene: TRBD1; CDR3aa: CASSAGQGSSYEQYF; CDR3nt: TGTGCCAGCAGCGCAGGACAGGGAAGCTCCTACGAGCAGTACTTC
v_gene: TRBV6-4; j_gene: TRBJ2-5; abundance: -; d_gene: -; CDR3aa: CASSDLEFLKETQYF; CDR3nt: TGTGCCAGCAGTGACTTAGAATTTCTTAAAGAGACCCAGTACTTC
v_gene: TRBV5-1; j_gene: TRBJ1-1; abundance: -; d_gene: -; CDR3aa: CASSLQVEIYAEAFF; CDR3nt: TGCGCCAGCAGCTTGCAGGTGGAAATCTACGCTGAAGCTTTCTTT
v_gene: TRBV11-2; j_gene: TRBJ1-2; abundance: -; d_gene: -; CDR3aa: CASSLAGDNYGYTF; CDR3nt: TGTGCCAGCAGCTTAGCAGGGGACAACTATGGCTACACCTTC
v_gene: TRBV14; j_gene: TRBJ1-2; abundance: -; d_gene: -; CDR3aa: CASSQGFREYGYTF; CDR3nt: TGTGCCAGCAGCCAAGGATTCCGGGAGTATGGCTACACCTTC
v_gene: TRBV7-7; j_gene: TRBJ2-7; abundance: -; d_gene: TRBD1; CDR3aa: CASSKDRGWEQYF; CDR3nt: TGTGCTAGCAGTAAGGACAGGGGTTGGGAGCAGTACTTC
v_gene: TRBV11-1; j_gene: TRBJ2-3; abundance: -; d_gene: -; CDR3aa: CASSSGSSDTQYF; CDR3nt: TGTGCCAGCAGCTCGGGGAGTTCAGATACGCAGTATTTT
v_gene: TRBV7-2; j_gene: TRBJ1-2; abundance: -; d_gene: -; CDR3aa: CASSLVFPGSYGYTF; CDR3nt: TGTGCCAGCAGCTTAGTTTTTCCAGGATCTTATGGCTACACCTTC